The 12 T cell receptor beta chains given below trace back to one sample, sequenced in a study of blood T cell repertoires in COVID-19. Using immunoSEQ multiplex PCR, the repertoire was profiled, and TCRdb retains in-frame clones only, with some absent. Among fewer than 15,000 clones listed, approximately 70% were seen once. The sequencing input was peripheral blood. These TCRs come from a human donor in a cohort sampled during active COVID-19.

V usage is TRBV5-1 and J usage is TRBJ1-6; D is ambiguous. V lost 0 bases, J lost 12 bases, and 16 bases lay in between. This CDR3 comprises 15 residues. Germline V CDR1 and CDR2: SGHRS, YFSETQ. The CDR3 here is CASSLDSYGELPLHF. CDR3 coding DNA: TGCGCCAGCAGCTTGGATTCGTATGGGGAGTTACCCCTCCACTTT.

The chain is built from TRBV6-5 and TRBJ2-5, with unresolved D. Germline CDR1 reads MNHEY; CDR2 reads SVGAGI. The germline V and J ends were trimmed by 0 bases and 5 bases, with 16 bases remaining between them. The CDR3 consists of 16 residues. CDR3 residues: CASSYSGASTIETQYF. The CDR3 DNA is TGTGCCAGCAGTTACTCGGGCGCCTCGACGATCGAGACCCAGTACTTC.

V and J are TRBV19 and TRBJ2-1, with 9 bases fitting TRBD2. Germline V gene lookup returns CDR1 LNHDA and CDR2 SQIVND (reference sequence). V was pared by 6 bases and J by 3 bases, with 6 bases of the junction left unmatched. The CDR3 totals 15 residues. The CDR3 nucleotides read TGTGCCAGTAGCGTAGCGGGGGACCTCTACAATGAGCAGTTCTTC. Translation: CASSVAGDLYNEQFF. Variable domain in full (rest from reference TRBV19 and TRBJ2-1): DGGITQSPKYLFRKEGQNVTLSCEQNLNHDAMYWYRQDPGQGLRLIYYSQIVNDFQKGDIAEGYSVSREKKESFPLTVTSAQKNPTAFYLCASSVAGDLYNEQFFGPGTRLTVL.

The J gene is TRBJ2-1, the V gene TRBV18; possible D gene TRBD1, 5 bases. The CDR3 sequence is 14 residues long. Between the trimmed V and J ends, which lost 2 bases and 10 bases, there was a span of 15 bases. Germline CDR1 reads KGHSH; CDR2 reads LQKENI. The chain's CDR3 is CASSPVVGVGEQFF. In nucleotides, the CDR3 is TGTGCCAGCTCACCAGTAGTAGGGGTTGGGGAGCAGTTCTTC. The variable domain in full, with the rest retrieved from reference TRBV18 and TRBJ2-1, is NAGVMQNPRHLVRRRGQEARLRCSPMKGHSHVYWYRQLPEEGLKFMVYLQKENIIDESGMPKERFSAEFPKEGPSILRIQQVVRGDSAAYFCASSPVVGVGEQFFGPGTRLTVL.

The rearrangement joins TRBV24-1 to TRBJ2-3; TRBD2 might be the D (7 bases). Germline V CDR1 and CDR2: KGHDR, SFDVKD. V lost 0 bases and J lost 2, with 11 bases in between. This CDR3 comprises 16 residues. The CDR3 DNA sequence: TGTGCCACCAGTGATTTGGGGGGGGCGGTCACAGATACGCAGTATTTT. It specifies CATSDLGGAVTDTQYF.

The chain uses TRBV6-6 and TRBJ1-4, with D possibly TRBD1 on 5 matching bases. The CDR3 extends over 12 amino acids. CDR1 MNHNY and CDR2 SVGAGI come from the germline V gene (reference sequence). The ends were cut back, 5 bases at V and 10 bases at J, with 11 bases in the middle. The CDR3 sequence: CASSRQGGKLFF. The CDR3 region has the DNA TGTGCCAGCAGTCGTCAGGGAGGAAAACTGTTTTTT.

This sequence joins TRBV5-6 and TRBJ2-7; tentative D call: TRBD2 (6 bases). This CDR3 comprises 14 residues. Germline CDR1 reads SGHDT; CDR2 reads YYEEEE. V shed 3 bases and J shed 5 bases, with 15 bases lying between them. The CDR3 region has the DNA TGTGCCAGCAGCTCGGGACTCCCCTTTCACGAGCAGTACTTC. This codes for CASSSGLPFHEQYF.

The chain employs TRBV9 and TRBJ2-1; 11 nucleotides agree with TRBD2. This CDR3 has 15 amino acids. The trim removed 0 bases at V and 6 bases at J, leaving 2 bases unmatched. The germline gives CDR1 SGDLS, CDR2 YYNGEE. The CDR3 spells CASSVGSGGANEQFF. Here the CDR3 DNA reads TGTGCCAGCAGCGTAGGTAGCGGGGGGGCCAATGAGCAGTTCTTC.

This clone was recorded a few times. V is TRBV7-9 and J is TRBJ2-5; TRBD2 is a possible D gene (7 bases). This CDR3 has 15 amino acids. The ends were cut back, 8 bases at V and 8 bases at J, with 24 bases in the middle. Germline loops: CDR1 SEHNR, CDR2 FQNEAQ (reference sequence). CDR3 amino acids: CASLRGDIGDYTQYF. CDR3 in DNA: TGTGCCAGCCTACGGGGGGACATTGGTGACTATACCCAGTACTTC.

This clone was found a few times. V and J are TRBV5-8 and TRBJ2-3, with TRBD1 matching over 9 bases. The germline gives CDR1 SGHTS, CDR2 YDEGEE. After removal of 8 bases from V and 4 bases from J, the junction contained 8 bases not matched to a gene. The CDR3 has 14 residues. The CDR3 sequence: CASRGQGWADTQYF. As DNA, the CDR3 is TGTGCCAGTAGGGGACAGGGCTGGGCAGATACGCAGTATTTT.

The V call is TRBV9, the J call TRBJ2-1; D is perhaps TRBD2 (7 bases). Germline V CDR1 and CDR2: SGDLS, YYNGEE. This CDR3 has 15 amino acids. V lost 3 bases and J lost 7, with 17 bases in between. The CDR3 nucleotides are TGTGCCAGCAGCGGGCCCCCCGGGGGGCGGAATGAGCAGTTCTTC. As protein: CASSGPPGGRNEQFF.

The chain is built from TRBV30 and TRBJ2-5, with D perhaps TRBD2 (6 bases). Germline values: CDR1 GTSNPN, CDR2 SVGIG (reference sequence). V was pared by 5 bases and J by 7 bases, with 14 bases between. The CDR3 length is 12 residues. CDR3 protein: CAWARGAGTQYF. The CDR3 nucleotides read TGTGCCTGGGCCCGCGGGGCGGGGACCCAGTACTTC.